This is a list of T cell receptor beta chains from one sample in a study of shared clonotypes between healthy human individuals. Clones were sequenced by immunoSEQ multiplex PCR, and TCRdb holds only the in-frame ones, with some missing. The sample contains fewer than 850,000 clones, about three quarters of which appear only once. Sequenced sample: memory CD4+ T cells sorted from blood. All receptors derive from a woman aged 30 to 39 in good health. Both conserved end residues are trimmed from each CDR3. Rows may omit the clone size; those that give it use once, few, many or a size class.

>-|TRBV6-5|TRBJ1-5
ASKRDGSNQPQH
>many|TRBV4-1|TRBJ2-2
ASSQDGRKAGRSSGELF
>-|TRBV5-8|TRBJ1-5
ASSPRQGSQPQH
>-|TRBV11-2|TRBJ1-5
ASSLVTGQPQH
>-|TRBV7-2|TRBJ2-3
ASSLAYLSTDTQY
>few|TRBV19|TRBJ1-5
ASSAQGPGGPQH
>-|TRBV28|TRBJ1-1
ASRSLEAF
>-|TRBV5-1|TRBJ2-3
ASSPSTSSDSTDTQY
>few|TRBV5-1|TRBJ2-1
ASKLAGAYNEQF
>-|TRBV5-1|TRBJ2-7
ASSLDARTYEQY
>-|TRBV2|TRBJ1-3
ASSEWAGAYGNTIY
>-|TRBV27|TRBJ1-2
ASSRWPDREFNYGYT
>-|TRBV28|TRBJ2-7
ASSFGTKLSSYEQY
>-|TRBV27|TRBJ2-3
ASSPLGLGLGTDTQY
>-|TRBV7-9|TRBJ2-1
ASSLLAGAANEQF
>-|TRBV9|TRBJ2-2
ASSVRTGPNTGELF
>-|TRBV28|TRBJ2-7
ASSFAGQLKIYEQY
>few|TRBV18|TRBJ1-2
ASSPRKDSNYGYT
>few|TRBV29-1|TRBJ2-7
SVVSAGEFRYEQY
>-|TRBV15|TRBJ2-5
ATSRVGGRLEETQY
>-|TRBV29-1|TRBJ2-5
SVVADSSLETQY
>once|TRBV6-1|TRBJ2-7
ASSEEVQVEYEQY
>-|TRBV5-1|TRBJ1-1
ASSLGQSMNTEAF
>-|TRBV19|TRBJ1-5
ASSKGIDNQPQH
>few|TRBV6-1|TRBJ2-2
ASSLAGGLSGELF
>few|TRBV28|TRBJ2-2
ASKAGGETGELF
>-|TRBV7-3|TRBJ2-2
ASSVGNAARELF
>-|TRBV7-9|TRBJ1-5
ASSFGGENQPQH
>-|TRBV28|TRBJ2-3
ASSSGLAGGFTDTQY
>once|TRBV7-2|TRBJ2-3
ASSLEAGHTDTQY
>once|TRBV27|TRBJ2-7
ASSLSKGSTPIYEQY
>-|TRBV5-1|TRBJ2-5
ASSSGINGPEGKTQY
>-|TRBV28|TRBJ2-1
ASSLAGDPVEQF
>once|TRBV6-5|TRBJ1-2
ASSYSGRNNYGYT
>-|TRBV5-1|TRBJ1-4
ASSGTGASTNEKLF
>-|TRBV19|TRBJ2-3
ASSSAFTDTQY
>-|TRBV7-8|TRBJ2-1
ASSIASSSYNEQF
>-|TRBV6-5|TRBJ1-3
ASKQTAGNTIY
>-|TRBV6-6|TRBJ2-1
ASSYVAGDYNEQF
>-|TRBV6-1|TRBJ2-5
ASSLWGAGLETQY
>-|TRBV7-2|TRBJ2-7
ASSFVWSPTNEQY
>-|TRBV5-1|TRBJ2-1
ASSLDTSSYNEQF
>-|TRBV30|TRBJ1-3
AWRSSGNTIY
>-|TRBV7-2|TRBJ2-3
ASSSIFGTGTDTQY
>-|TRBV6-1|TRBJ1-1
ASSEVVSTLTEAF
>-|TRBV10-2|TRBJ2-7
ASSAGTLFEQY
>-|TRBV28|TRBJ1-2
ASSLGNRVSGGYT
>-|TRBV4-1|TRBJ1-1
ASSQADRDGTEAF
>-|TRBV4-1|TRBJ2-7
ASSQEKRRGLAGGSSYEQY
>-|TRBV27|TRBJ2-7
ASQLTSGPIYEQY
>-|TRBV7-9|TRBJ2-6
ASSRSGSGANVLT
>-|TRBV18|TRBJ2-7
ASSPRTGSSYEQY
>-|TRBV7-2|TRBJ2-3
ASSLGVATQY
>once|TRBV29-1|TRBJ2-5
SVAAPGGGRGETQY
>-|TRBV18|TRBJ2-3
ASRLAGGTDTQY